This is a list of T cell receptor beta chains from one sample in a study of shared clonotypes between healthy human individuals. Sequencing was performed with immunoSEQ multiplex PCR; in TCRdb, only in-frame clones are kept and a portion is missing. The top ten clones hold about 0.13% of a sample with millions of clones, approximately 90% of them seen once. Specimen: naive CD4+ T cells sorted from blood. The receptors come from a man between 18 and 35 years old in good health. CDR3s include the opening cysteine and the closing phenylalanine or tryptophan. A D gene is named only where the DNA matches it firmly. Size values are once, few and many counts, or a class for expanded clones, and some rows have none.

.	.	TRBV5-4	TRBJ1-3	CASSLGAQGNTIYF	TGTGCCAGCAGCTTGGGGGCCCAGGGAAACACCATATATTTT
.	.	TRBV19	TRBJ1-5	CASSSMGGFSNQPQHF	TGTGCCAGTAGCTCCATGGGGGGGTTTAGCAATCAGCCCCAGCATTTT
.	few	TRBV27	TRBJ1-2	CASSYRGREKDYGYTF	TGTGCCAGCAGTTATCGAGGGAGGGAAAAAGACTATGGCTACACCTTC
.	.	TRBV29-1	TRBJ1-2	CSVGDRPNYGYTF	TGCAGCGTTGGAGACAGGCCCAACTATGGCTACACCTTC
.	.	TRBV6-5	TRBJ2-7	CASRRGGDYEQYF	TGTGCCAGCAGGAGAGGGGGGGACTACGAGCAGTACTTC
TRBD1	.	TRBV18	TRBJ1-5	CASSPSTGVNQPQHF	TGTGCCAGCTCACCTTCGACAGGGGTCAATCAGCCCCAGCATTTT
TRBD1	.	TRBV11-2	TRBJ2-7	CASSLVGTDEQYF	TGTGCCAGCAGCTTAGTGGGGACAGATGAGCAGTACTTC
.	.	TRBV21-1	TRBJ2-7	CASSPQATSGRRSYEQYF	TGTGCCAGCAGCCCCCAGGCGACTAGCGGGAGGAGGAGCTACGAGCAGTACTTC
.	once	TRBV19	TRBJ1-2	CASSQTGKDTAGYTF	TGTGCCAGTAGCCAGACAGGCAAAGACACGGCTGGCTACACCTTC
.	.	TRBV25-1	TRBJ1-6	CASSQRALYSPLHF	TGTGCCAGCAGTCAACGGGCCTTATATTCACCCCTCCACTTT
TRBD1	once	TRBV25-1	TRBJ1-6	CASGGATGTGNSPLHF	TGTGCCAGCGGGGGGGCCACCGGGACAGGGAATTCACCCCTCCACTTT
TRBD1	.	TRBV7-2	TRBJ1-3	CASSFYGQGAGNTIYF	TGTGCCAGCAGCTTCTACGGACAGGGAGCAGGAAACACCATATATTTT
TRBD1	once	TRBV5-1	TRBJ2-7	CASSLPTGKEEQYF	TGCGCCAGCAGCCTACCGACAGGGAAGGAGGAGCAGTACTTC
TRBD1	.	TRBV19	TRBJ1-5	CASSITLGTGRNSNQPQHF	TGTGCCAGTAGTATTACCCTCGGGACAGGGAGGAATAGCAATCAGCCCCAGCATTTT
.	.	TRBV5-1	TRBJ2-7	CASSLAEGVGYEQYF	TGCGCCAGCAGCTTGGCCGAGGGGGTGGGCTACGAGCAGTACTTC
.	.	TRBV5-6	TRBJ2-1	CASSRAMAQFF	TGTGCCAGCAGCCGGGCCATGGCGCAGTTCTTC
TRBD1	.	TRBV18	TRBJ1-1	CASSTGGGNTEAFF	TGTGCCAGCTCAACAGGGGGGGGGAACACTGAAGCTTTCTTT
TRBD2	.	TRBV10-1	TRBJ2-3	CASSRAGGTDTQYF	TGCGCCAGCTCACGAGCGGGGGGCACAGATACGCAGTATTTT
.	.	TRBV5-4	TRBJ2-3	CASSLGGARSTDTQYF	TGTGCCAGCAGCTTGGGGGGGGCGCGAAGCACAGATACGCAGTATTTT
.	once	TRBV4-1	TRBJ2-1	CASSQGDNSYNEQFF	TGCGCCAGCAGCCAAGGGGACAACTCCTACAATGAGCAGTTCTTC
TRBD1	.	TRBV2	TRBJ1-5	CASRGQGISNQPQHF	TGTGCCAGCAGGGGACAGGGGATTAGCAATCAGCCCCAGCATTTT
.	.	TRBV7-3	TRBJ1-6	CASSLGDTSSYNSPLHF	TGTGCCAGCAGCTTGGGGGACACCAGCTCCTATAATTCACCCCTCCACTTT
.	once	TRBV29-1	TRBJ1-2	CSVDTPNYGYTF	TGCAGCGTTGATACGCCAAACTATGGCTACACCTTC
.	.	TRBV30	TRBJ1-1	CAHTLGVSNTEAFF	TGTGCCCACACCCTGGGGGTCTCGAACACTGAAGCTTTCTTT
.	.	TRBV19	TRBJ1-6	CASSSHRDPLHF	TGTGCCAGTAGTAGTCACAGGGACCCACTCCACTTT
.	.	TRBV7-9	TRBJ2-5	CASSLALQRGETQYF	TGTGCCAGCAGCTTAGCCCTACAGAGGGGGGAGACCCAGTACTTC
.	few	TRBV10-3	TRBJ2-7	CATSVGPGEQYF	TGTGCCACGTCAGTCGGGCCGGGAGAGCAGTACTTC
TRBD2	.	TRBV6-5	TRBJ2-7	CASSRQTSGSYEQYF	TGTGCCAGCAGTCGACAGACTAGCGGCTCCTACGAGCAGTACTTC